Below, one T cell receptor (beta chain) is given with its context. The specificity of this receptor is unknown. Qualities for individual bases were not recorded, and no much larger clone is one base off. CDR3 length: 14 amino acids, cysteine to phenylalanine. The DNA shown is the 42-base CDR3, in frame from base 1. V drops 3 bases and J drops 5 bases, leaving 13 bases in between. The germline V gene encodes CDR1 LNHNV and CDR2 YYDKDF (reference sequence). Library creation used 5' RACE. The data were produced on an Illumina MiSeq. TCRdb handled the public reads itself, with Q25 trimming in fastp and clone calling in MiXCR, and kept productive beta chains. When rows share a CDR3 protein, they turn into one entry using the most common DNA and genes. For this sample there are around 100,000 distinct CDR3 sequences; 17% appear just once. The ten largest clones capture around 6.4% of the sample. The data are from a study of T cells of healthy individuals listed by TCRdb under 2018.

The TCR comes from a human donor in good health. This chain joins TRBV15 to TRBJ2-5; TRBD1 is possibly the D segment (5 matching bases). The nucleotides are TGTGCCACCAGCAGCAACCTAGGACACGAGACCCAGTACTTC. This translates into CATSSNLGHETQYF.